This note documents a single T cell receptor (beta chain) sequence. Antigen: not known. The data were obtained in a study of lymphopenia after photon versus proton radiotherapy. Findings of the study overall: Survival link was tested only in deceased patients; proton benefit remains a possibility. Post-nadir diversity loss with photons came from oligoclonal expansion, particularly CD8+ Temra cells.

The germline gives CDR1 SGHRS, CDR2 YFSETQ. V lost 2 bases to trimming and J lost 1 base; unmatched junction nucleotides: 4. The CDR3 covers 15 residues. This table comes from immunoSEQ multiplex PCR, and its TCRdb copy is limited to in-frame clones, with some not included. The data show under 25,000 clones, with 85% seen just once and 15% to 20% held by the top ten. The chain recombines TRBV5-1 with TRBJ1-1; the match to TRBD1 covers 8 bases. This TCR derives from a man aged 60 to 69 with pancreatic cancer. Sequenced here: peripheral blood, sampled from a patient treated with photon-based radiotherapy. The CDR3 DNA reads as TGCGCCAGCAGCTTATGGACAGGGAGGAACACTGAAGCTTTCTTT. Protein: CASSLWTGRNTEAFF.